This T cell receptor (beta chain) was found in a study of tumor-infiltrating lymphocytes in primary liver carcinoma. For the study at large: The study enrolled male and female patients aged 30 to 69 years.

As to this clonotype: Because it lacks the conserved phenylalanine or tryptophan at the end, this CDR3 is likely a read error.

A primer matching the constant region was used to make TCR beta cDNA from 450 to 500 ng of total RNA. Construction of TCR beta libraries relied on three successive nested multiplex PCR rounds employing slightly modified ARM-PCR. Primers for the first two PCR rounds were TRBV1-TRBV30 forward primers and a C-beta reverse primer (roughly 10 cycles per round). TCRdb reprocessed the multiplex PCR reads with MiXCR, giving one entry per CDR3 protein. The sample consists of approximately 37,000 distinct CDR3 sequences, 75% of them appearing once. The source material, roughly 18-32 mg of unsorted bulk tissue, was used to co-extract RNA and DNA. Trimming removed 1 base at V and 4 bases at J, with 16 bases between. CDR1 and CDR2 (germline): SQVTM, ANQGSEA. The CDR3 runs to 15 residues.

The chain employs TRBV29-1 and TRBJ2-5; D is possibly TRBD1 or TRBD2 (5 bases each). The sequenced sample was tumor-adjacent normal liver tissue. This TCR came from a man aged 35-49 years with primary liver carcinoma and hepatitis B virus infection. As DNA, the CDR3 is TGCAGCGTTGAAGCAGACAGAGGGCGAGCAGAGACCCAGTACCTC. Its translation: CSVEADRGRAETQYL.